This entry concerns a single TCR beta chain. This sample was taken from a study of T cell changes during pregnancy in multiple sclerosis. Assay: immunoSEQ multiplex PCR; the TCRdb copy retains only in-frame clones and omits some. The sample carries about 50,000 clones, approximately 90% recorded once. V was trimmed by 6 bases and J by 5 bases, leaving 19 bases between them. CDR3 length equals 15 residues. Germline CDR1 is LNHNV and CDR2 is YYDKDF (reference sequence). The chain carries TRBV15 and TRBJ2-5; a weak D match, TRBD2 (6 bases). The input for sequencing was CD8+ T cells from peripheral blood mononuclear cells, taken after pregnancy. This receptor was taken from a female donor with multiple sclerosis, enrolled in a pregnancy study. CDR3 nucleotide sequence: TGTGCCACCAGAGGCCCTCTAGCGTCTACGGAGACCCAGTACTTC. Translated: CATRGPLASTETQYF.